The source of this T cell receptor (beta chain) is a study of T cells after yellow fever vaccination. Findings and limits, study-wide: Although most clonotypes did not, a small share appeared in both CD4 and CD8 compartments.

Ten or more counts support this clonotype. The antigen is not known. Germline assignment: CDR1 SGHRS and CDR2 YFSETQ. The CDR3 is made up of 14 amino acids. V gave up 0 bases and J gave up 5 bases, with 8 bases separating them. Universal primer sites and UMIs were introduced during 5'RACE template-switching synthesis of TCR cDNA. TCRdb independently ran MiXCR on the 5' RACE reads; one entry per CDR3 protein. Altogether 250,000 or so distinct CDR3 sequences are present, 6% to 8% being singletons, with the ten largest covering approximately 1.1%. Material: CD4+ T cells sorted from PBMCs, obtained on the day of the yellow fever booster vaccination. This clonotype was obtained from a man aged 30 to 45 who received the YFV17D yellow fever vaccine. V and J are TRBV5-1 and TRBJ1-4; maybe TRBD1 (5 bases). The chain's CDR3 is CASSLGGRNEKLFF. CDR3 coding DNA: TGCGCCAGCAGCTTGGGGGGACGAAATGAAAAACTGTTTTTT.